This T cell receptor beta chain comes out of a study of CD8 T cells in Susac syndrome. Reverse transcription used about 0.45 to 1 ug RNA and random hexamers. The method of amplification for TCR beta CDR3 was immunoSEQ multiplex PCR, covering 54 Vbeta and 13 Jbeta. Each CDR3 protein gets one entry after TCRdb re-called the immunoSEQ multiplex PCR reads with MiXCR. The sample carries about 250,000 distinct CDR3 sequences, 80% to 95% recorded once. Both CD4+ and CD8+ T cells were negatively isolated, and TEMRA cells underwent FACS enrichment. V was cut by 0 bases and J by 0 bases, with 12 bases left in between. Germline CDR1 reads GTSNPN; CDR2 reads SVGIG (reference sequence). The CDR3 has 16 residues.

Material: CD4+ T cells from PBMCs. This sequence was found in a human donor with multiple sclerosis. This chain links TRBV30 with TRBJ2-1; no definite D call. The CDR3: CAWSVLLGASYNEQFF. DNA for the CDR3: TGTGCCTGGAGTGTACTGCTAGGAGCCTCCTACAATGAGCAGTTCTTC.